This T cell receptor beta chain was documented in a study of shared clonotypes between healthy human individuals. Study details: Donors had three CD4 naive, three CD4 memory, two CD8 naive and one CD8 memory plate apiece.

This CDR3 comprises 13 residues. The germline V gene has CDR1 SGHNT and CDR2 YYREEE (reference sequence). V was trimmed by 1 base and J by 3 bases, leaving 8 bases between them. As defined, naive CD8 cells were CD45RO-negative and positively selected for CCR7, with terminally differentiated effector memory CD45RA+ cells excluded. All of the donors resided in Nashville, Tennessee, and each was a Caucasian adult. Assay: immunoSEQ multiplex PCR; the TCRdb copy retains only in-frame clones and omits some. The table lists 650,000 to 800,000 clones, 92% of them singletons. With respect to this clone: The antigen remains undetermined.

Study-wide results and limits: In general, naive subsets displayed greater estimated richness than memory subsets did.

This TCR derives from a man younger than 45 in good health. The chain is built from TRBV5-4 and TRBJ2-7; D gene unclear. The source material was naive CD8+ T cells sorted from blood. CDR3 loop: CASSLKPVYEQYF. CDR3 bases: TGTGCCAGCAGCTTGAAGCCTGTCTACGAGCAGTACTTC.